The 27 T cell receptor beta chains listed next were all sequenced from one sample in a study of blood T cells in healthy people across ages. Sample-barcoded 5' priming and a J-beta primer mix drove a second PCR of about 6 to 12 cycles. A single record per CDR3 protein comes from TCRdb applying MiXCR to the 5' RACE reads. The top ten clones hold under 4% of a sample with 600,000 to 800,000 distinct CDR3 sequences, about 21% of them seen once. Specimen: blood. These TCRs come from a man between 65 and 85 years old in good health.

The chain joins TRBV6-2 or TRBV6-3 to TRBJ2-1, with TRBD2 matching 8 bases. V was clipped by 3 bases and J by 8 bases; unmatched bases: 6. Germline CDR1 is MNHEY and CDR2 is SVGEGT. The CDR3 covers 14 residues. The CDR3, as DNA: TGTGCCAGCAGTTATAGCGGGACGAGGGATGAGCAGTTCTTC. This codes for CASSYSGTRDEQFF.

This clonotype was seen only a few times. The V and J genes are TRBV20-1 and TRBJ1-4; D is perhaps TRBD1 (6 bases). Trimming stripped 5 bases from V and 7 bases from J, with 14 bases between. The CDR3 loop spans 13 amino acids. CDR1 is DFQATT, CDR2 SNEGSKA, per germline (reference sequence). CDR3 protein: CSAPGTLGEKLFF. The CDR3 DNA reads TGCAGTGCTCCCGGGACACTAGGTGAAAAACTGTTTTTT.

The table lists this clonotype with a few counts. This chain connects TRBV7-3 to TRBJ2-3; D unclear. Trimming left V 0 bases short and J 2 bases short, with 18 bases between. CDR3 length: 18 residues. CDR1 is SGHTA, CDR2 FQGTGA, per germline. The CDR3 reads CASSLTGFPASDTDTQYF. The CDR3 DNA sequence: TGTGCCAGCAGCTTAACGGGCTTTCCGGCTTCTGACACAGATACGCAGTATTTT.

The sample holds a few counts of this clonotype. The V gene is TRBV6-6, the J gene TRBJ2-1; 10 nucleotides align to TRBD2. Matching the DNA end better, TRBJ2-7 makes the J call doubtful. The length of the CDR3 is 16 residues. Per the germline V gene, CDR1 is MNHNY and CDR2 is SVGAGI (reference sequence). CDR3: CASSYSASGSSHEQYF. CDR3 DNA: TGTGCCAGCAGTTACTCGGCTAGCGGGAGTTCCCACGAGCAGTACTTC.

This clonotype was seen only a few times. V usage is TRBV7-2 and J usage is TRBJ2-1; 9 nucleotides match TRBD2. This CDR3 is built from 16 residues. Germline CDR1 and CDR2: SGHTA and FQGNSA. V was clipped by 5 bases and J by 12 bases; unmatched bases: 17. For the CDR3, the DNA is TGTGCCAGCAGCCCGAGGCCGGGACTAGCCTCCCTCGGGCAGTTCTTC. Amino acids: CASSPRPGLASLGQFF.

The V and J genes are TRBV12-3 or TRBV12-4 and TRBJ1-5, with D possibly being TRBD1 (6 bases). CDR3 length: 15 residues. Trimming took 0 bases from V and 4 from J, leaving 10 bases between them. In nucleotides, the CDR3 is TGTGCCAGCAGTTTAGCGGGGGGGCGGAATCAGCCCCAGCATTTT. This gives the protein CASSLAGGRNQPQHF.

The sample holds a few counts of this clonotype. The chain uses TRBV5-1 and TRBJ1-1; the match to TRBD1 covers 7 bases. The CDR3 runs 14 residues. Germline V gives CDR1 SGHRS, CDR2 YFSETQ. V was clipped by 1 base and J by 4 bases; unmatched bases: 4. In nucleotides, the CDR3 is TGCGCCAGCAGCTTGCAGGGGGATAGCACTGAAGCTTTCTTT. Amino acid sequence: CASSLQGDSTEAFF.

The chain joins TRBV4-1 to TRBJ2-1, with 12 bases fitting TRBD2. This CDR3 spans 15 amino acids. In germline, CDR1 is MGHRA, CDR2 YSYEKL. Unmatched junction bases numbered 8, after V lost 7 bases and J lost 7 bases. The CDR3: CASTYLAGGRNEQFF. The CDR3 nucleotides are TGCGCCAGCACCTACCTAGCGGGAGGGAGGAATGAGCAGTTCTTC.

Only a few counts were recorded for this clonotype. For the CDR3, the DNA is TGTGCCAGCAGCCAAGAAGTTGAGGACAGGGTCTACGAGCAGTACTTC. It codes for CASSQEVEDRVYEQYF. The V and J genes are TRBV3-1 and TRBJ2-7, with 8 bases aligning to TRBD1. CDR3 length: 16 residues. Germline V lookup: CDR1 LGHDT, CDR2 YNNKEL (reference sequence). V was clipped by 0 bases and J by 3 bases; unmatched bases: 7.

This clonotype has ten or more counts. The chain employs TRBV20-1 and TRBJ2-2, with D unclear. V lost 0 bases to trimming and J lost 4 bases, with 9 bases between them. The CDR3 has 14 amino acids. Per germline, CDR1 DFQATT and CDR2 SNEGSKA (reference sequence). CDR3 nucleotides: TGCAGTGCTAGAGAGAAGAAAGCCACCGGGGAGCTGTTTTTT. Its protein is CSAREKKATGELFF.

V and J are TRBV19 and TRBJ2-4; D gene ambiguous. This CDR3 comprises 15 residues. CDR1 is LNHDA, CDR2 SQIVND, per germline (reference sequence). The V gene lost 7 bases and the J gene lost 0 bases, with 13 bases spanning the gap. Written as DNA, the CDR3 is TGTGCCAGTAAGCAGTCGATGTTAGCCAAAAACATTCAGTACTTC. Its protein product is CASKQSMLAKNIQYF.

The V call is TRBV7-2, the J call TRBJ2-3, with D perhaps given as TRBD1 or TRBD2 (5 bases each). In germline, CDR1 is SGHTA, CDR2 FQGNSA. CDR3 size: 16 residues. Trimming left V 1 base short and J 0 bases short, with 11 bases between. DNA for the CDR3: TGTGCCAGCAGCTTAGAAACGGGACCGAGCACAGATACGCAGTATTTT. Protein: CASSLETGPSTDTQYF.

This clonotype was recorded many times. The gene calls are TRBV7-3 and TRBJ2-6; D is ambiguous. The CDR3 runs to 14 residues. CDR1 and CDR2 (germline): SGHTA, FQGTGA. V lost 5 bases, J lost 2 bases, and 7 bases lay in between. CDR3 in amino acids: CASSVTAGANVLTF. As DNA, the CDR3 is TGTGCCAGCAGCGTCACTGCTGGGGCCAACGTCCTGACTTTC. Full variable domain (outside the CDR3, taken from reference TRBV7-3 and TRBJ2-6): GAGVSQTPSNKVTEKGKYVELRCDPISGHTALYWYRQSLGQGPEFLIYFQGTGAADDSGLPNDRFFAVRPEGSVSTLKIQRTERGDSAVYLCASSVTAGANVLTFGAGSRLTVL.

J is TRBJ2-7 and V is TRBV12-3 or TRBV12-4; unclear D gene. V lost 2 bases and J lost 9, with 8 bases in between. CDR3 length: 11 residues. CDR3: CASSLSRGQYF. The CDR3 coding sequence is TGTGCCAGCAGTTTATCTCGCGGGCAGTACTTC.

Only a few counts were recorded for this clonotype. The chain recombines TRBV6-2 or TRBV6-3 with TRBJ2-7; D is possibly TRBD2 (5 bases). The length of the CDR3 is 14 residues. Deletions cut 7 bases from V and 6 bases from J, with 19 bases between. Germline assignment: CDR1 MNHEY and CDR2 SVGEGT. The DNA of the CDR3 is TGTGCCAGCAAACTAGTCGAGCGGCCCCTCGAGCAGTACTTC. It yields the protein CASKLVERPLEQYF.

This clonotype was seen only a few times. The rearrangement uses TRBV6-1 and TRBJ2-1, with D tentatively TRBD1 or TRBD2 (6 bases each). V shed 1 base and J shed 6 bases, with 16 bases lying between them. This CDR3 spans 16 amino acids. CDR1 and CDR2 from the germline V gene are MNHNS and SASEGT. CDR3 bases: TGTGCCAGCAGTGAAGAGTGGTTGGGGGGCCTCAATGAGCAGTTCTTC. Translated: CASSEEWLGGLNEQFF.

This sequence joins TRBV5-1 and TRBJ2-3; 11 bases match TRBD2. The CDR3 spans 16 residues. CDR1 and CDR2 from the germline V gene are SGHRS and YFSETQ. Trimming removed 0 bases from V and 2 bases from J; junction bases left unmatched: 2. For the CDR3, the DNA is TGCGCCAGCAGCTTGGCGACTAGCGGGGCCACAGATACGCAGTATTTT. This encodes CASSLATSGATDTQYF. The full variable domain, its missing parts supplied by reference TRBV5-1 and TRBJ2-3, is KAGVTQTPRYLIKTRGQQVTLSCSPISGHRSVSWYQQTPGQGLQFLFEYFSETQRNKGNFPGRFSGRQFSNSRSEMNVSTLELGDSALYLCASSLATSGATDTQYFGPGTRLTVL.

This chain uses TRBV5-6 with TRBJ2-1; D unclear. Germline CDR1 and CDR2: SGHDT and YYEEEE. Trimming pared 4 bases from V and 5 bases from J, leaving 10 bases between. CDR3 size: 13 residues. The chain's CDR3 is CASSMSPNNEQFF. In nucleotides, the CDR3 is TGTGCCAGCAGCATGAGCCCCAACAATGAGCAGTTCTTC.

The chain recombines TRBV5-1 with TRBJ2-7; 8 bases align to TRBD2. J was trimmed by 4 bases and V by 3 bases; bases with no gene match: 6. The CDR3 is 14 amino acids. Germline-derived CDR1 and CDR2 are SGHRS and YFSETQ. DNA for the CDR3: TGCGCCAGCAGCTACACTAGCGGAAAATACGAGCAGTACTTC. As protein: CASSYTSGKYEQYF.

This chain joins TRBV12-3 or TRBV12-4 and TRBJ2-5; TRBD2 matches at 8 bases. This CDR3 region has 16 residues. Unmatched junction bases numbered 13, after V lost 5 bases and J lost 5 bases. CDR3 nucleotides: TGTGCCAGCAGTGGACGGACTAGCCCTACTCTGGAGACCCAGTACTTC. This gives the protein CASSGRTSPTLETQYF.

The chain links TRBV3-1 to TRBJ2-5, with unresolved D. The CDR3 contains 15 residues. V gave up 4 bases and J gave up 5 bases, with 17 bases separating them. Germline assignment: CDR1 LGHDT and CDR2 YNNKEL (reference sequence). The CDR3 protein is CASSPRKGGGETQYF. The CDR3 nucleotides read TGTGCCAGCAGCCCTCGTAAAGGTGGTGGGGAGACCCAGTACTTC.

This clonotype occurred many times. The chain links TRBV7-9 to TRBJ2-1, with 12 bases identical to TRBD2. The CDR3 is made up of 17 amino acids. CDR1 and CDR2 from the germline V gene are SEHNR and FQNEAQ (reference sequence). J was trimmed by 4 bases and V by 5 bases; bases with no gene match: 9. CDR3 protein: CASSPRTSGDPYNEQFF. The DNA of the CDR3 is TGTGCCAGCAGCCCTCGGACTAGCGGGGACCCTTACAATGAGCAGTTCTTC.

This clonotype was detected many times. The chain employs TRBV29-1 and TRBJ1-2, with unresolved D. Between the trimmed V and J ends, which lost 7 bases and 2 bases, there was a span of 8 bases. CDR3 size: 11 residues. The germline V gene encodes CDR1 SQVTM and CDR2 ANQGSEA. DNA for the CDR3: TGCAGCGCCTCTGGCAACTATGGCTACACCTTC. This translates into CSASGNYGYTF.

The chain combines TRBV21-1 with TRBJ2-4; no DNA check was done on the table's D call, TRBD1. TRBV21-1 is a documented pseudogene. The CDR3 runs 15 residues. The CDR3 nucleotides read TGTGCCAGCATCCCCCTAATCACCGTCAAAAACATTCAGTACTTC. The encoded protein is CASIPLITVKNIQYF.

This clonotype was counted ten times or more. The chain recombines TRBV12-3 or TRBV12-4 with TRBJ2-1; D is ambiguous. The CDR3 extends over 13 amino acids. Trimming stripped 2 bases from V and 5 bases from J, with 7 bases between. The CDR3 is CASSLRTDNEQFF. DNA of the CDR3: TGTGCCAGCAGTTTAAGAACAGACAATGAGCAGTTCTTC.

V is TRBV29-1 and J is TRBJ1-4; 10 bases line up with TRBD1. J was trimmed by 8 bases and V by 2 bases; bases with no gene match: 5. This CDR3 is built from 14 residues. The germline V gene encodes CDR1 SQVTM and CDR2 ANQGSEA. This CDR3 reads CSVEIGTGDEKLFF. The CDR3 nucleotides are TGCAGCGTTGAAATTGGGACAGGGGACGAAAAACTGTTTTTT.

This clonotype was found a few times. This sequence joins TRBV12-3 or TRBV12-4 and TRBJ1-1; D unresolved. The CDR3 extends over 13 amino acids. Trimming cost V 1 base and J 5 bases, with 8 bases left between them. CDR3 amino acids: CASSLGLKTEAFF. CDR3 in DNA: TGTGCCAGCAGTTTAGGGTTAAAAACTGAAGCTTTCTTT.